This T cell receptor (beta chain) comes out of a study of cytomegalovirus exposure and HLA in healthy donors. Study-level points and caveats: The dataset shows that most TCR sequences were rare, while some public TCRs occurred in many donors.

In the PCR, 60 Vbeta and 13 Jbeta primers were used. Here immunoSEQ multiplex PCR was the method, and the copy in TCRdb shows in-frame clones only, minus some. This sample's clone table lists 130,000 to 150,000 clones. With regard to this clone: The antigen is unknown.

The germline CDR1 and CDR2 sequences are SEHNR and FQNEAQ (reference sequence). The CDR3 has 14 amino acids. V was clipped by 1 base and J by 6 bases, with 13 bases between them. The material sequenced was PBMCs. The chain joins TRBV7-9 to TRBJ2-7, with D possibly being TRBD1 (6 bases). This TCR was recovered from a male donor in good health and CMV-seronegative. The CDR3 DNA reads TGTGCCAGCAGCTTAGATCAGGGGCTCATCGAGCAGTACTTC. It encodes CASSLDQGLIEQYF.